Below are 18 T cell receptor beta chains sequenced from a single sample in a study of T cell responses to AZD1222 COVID-19 vaccine. Assay used: immunoSEQ multiplex PCR; TCRdb lists only in-frame clones, some missing. The sample shows 190,000 or so clones, around 90% of them seen only once. The source was peripheral blood, collected 28 days after the second AZD1222 dose. Receptor source: an adult who received the AZD1222 COVID-19 vaccine.

The chain links TRBV19 to TRBJ1-2; no clear D. V lost 4 bases and J lost 2, with 20 bases in between. The CDR3 extends over 17 amino acids. Germline V gene lookup returns CDR1 LNHDA and CDR2 SQIVND (reference sequence). DNA of the CDR3: TGTGCCAGTAGTACTGACGCCACGCGCGCCCTGAACTATGGCTACACCTTC. Its translation is CASSTDATRALNYGYTF.

This chain links TRBV18 with TRBJ1-1; weak D call: TRBD1 (5 bases). Germline values: CDR1 KGHSH, CDR2 LQKENI. This CDR3 is 13 amino acids long. Trimming took 8 bases from V and 1 from J, leaving 11 bases between them. CDR3 amino acids: CASRHGQNTEAFF. DNA of the CDR3: TGTGCCAGCCGGCACGGACAGAACACTGAAGCTTTCTTT.

The J gene is TRBJ1-1, the V gene TRBV30, with D perhaps matching TRBD1 (6 bases). The CDR3 totals 15 residues. Germline CDR1 and CDR2: GTSNPN and SVGIG (reference sequence). V was clipped by 5 bases and J by 8 bases, with 24 bases between them. This CDR3 reads CAWAPIGRGLGEAFF. The CDR3 region has the DNA TGTGCCTGGGCCCCCATCGGCAGGGGACTGGGGGAAGCTTTCTTT.

This chain joins TRBV30 and TRBJ2-1; TRBD1 matches at 7 bases. CDR1 is GTSNPN, CDR2 SVGIG, per germline (reference sequence). CDR3 length: 15 residues. The J segment lost 5 bases and the V segment lost 3 bases, leaving 10 bases of the junction unmatched. The CDR3: CAWRTGWNLNNEQFF. The CDR3 bases are TGTGCCTGGAGGACAGGGTGGAACCTCAACAATGAGCAGTTCTTC.

The chain combines TRBV19 with TRBJ2-3; maybe TRBD1 (6 bases). The V end lost 4 bases, the J end lost 0 bases, and 14 bases lay between the germline ends. This CDR3 has 16 residues. Germline assignment: CDR1 LNHDA and CDR2 SQIVND (reference sequence). CDR3 sequence (DNA): TGTGCCAGTAGTAAATCGACAGGACTCAGCACAGATACGCAGTATTTT. Protein: CASSKSTGLSTDTQYF.

The CDR3 DNA sequence: TGTGCCAGCAGCAGAGGACCCCTAACTAGCGGGAGGGACTACAATGAGCAGTTCTTC. Translating gives CASSRGPLTSGRDYNEQFF. The chain combines TRBV27 with TRBJ2-1, with 13 positions matching TRBD2. The CDR3 runs 19 residues. The V segment lost 6 bases and the J segment 3 bases; nucleotides outside the gene matches: 14. Looked up from germline, CDR1 is MNHEY and CDR2 is SMNVEV (reference sequence).

This rearrangement joins TRBV2 to TRBJ2-7; D gene uncertain. The germline gives CDR1 SNHLY, CDR2 FYNNEI. V was trimmed by 1 base and J by 0 bases, leaving 7 bases between them. The CDR3 extends over 14 amino acids. The CDR3, as DNA: TGTGCCAGCAGTGAAGACCTATTCTCCTACGAGCAGTACTTC. Amino acids: CASSEDLFSYEQYF.

The chain uses TRBV6-6 and TRBJ2-1, with TRBD1 matching 8 bases. V was pared by 5 bases and J by 4 bases, with 4 bases of the junction left unmatched. CDR1 and CDR2 from the germline V gene are MNHNY and SVGAGI (reference sequence). The CDR3 runs 14 residues. The CDR3 DNA reads TGTGCCAGCAGTCAGGGACAGGAGTACAATGAGCAGTTCTTC. It encodes CASSQGQEYNEQFF.

This chain uses TRBV10-3 with TRBJ2-7, with D maybe TRBD1 (5 bases). The CDR3 is 14 residues long. V was pared by 8 bases and J by 9 bases, with 23 bases between. CDR1 and CDR2 from the germline V gene are ENHRY and SYGVKD. This chain's CDR3 is CAISSAGNPLGQYF. The CDR3 nucleotides read TGTGCCATCTCGTCCGCAGGGAACCCCTTGGGGCAGTACTTC.

The chain employs TRBV5-4 and TRBJ2-1, with 9 bases identical to TRBD2. Trimming at V came to 1 base and at J to 4 bases, leaving 12 bases not matched to a gene. The CDR3 extends over 18 amino acids. CDR1 SGHNT and CDR2 YYREEE come from the germline V gene (reference sequence). In DNA form, the CDR3 reads TGTGCCAGCAGCTTGATAGGGGCTAGCGGGATTTTTTACAATGAGCAGTTCTTC. Protein product: CASSLIGASGIFYNEQFF.

The rearrangement links TRBV28 to TRBJ1-2; tentatively, D is TRBD1 (6 bases). The CDR3 covers 14 residues. The ends were cut back, 4 bases at V and 4 bases at J, with 13 bases in the middle. Germline CDR1 MDHEN, CDR2 SYDVKM. The CDR3 DNA follows: TGTGCCAGCAGTTCTCAGGGGCGCCCCTATGGCTACACCTTC. This sequence encodes CASSSQGRPYGYTF.

CDR3 loop: CAWEGTSGTTVEFF. The CDR3 DNA sequence: TGTGCCTGGGAAGGGACTAGCGGAACTACAGTTGAGTTCTTC. This sequence joins TRBV30 and TRBJ2-1; 11 bases are shared with TRBD2. The CDR3 length is 14 residues. The germline V gene encodes CDR1 GTSNPN and CDR2 SVGIG (reference sequence). With V trimmed by 5 bases and J by 14 bases, 14 bases remained unmatched.

This chain joins TRBV11-2 and TRBJ2-1, with TRBD2 matching 8 bases. Germline V lookup: CDR1 SGHAT, CDR2 FQNNGV. J was trimmed by 5 bases and V by 3 bases; bases with no gene match: 12. The CDR3 sequence is 17 residues long. In DNA form, the CDR3 reads TGTGCCAGCAGCTTCCCCCGGGGACTAGGTCGAGACAATGAGCAGTTCTTC. Protein: CASSFPRGLGRDNEQFF.

This chain joins TRBV9 and TRBJ2-4; possibly TRBD2 for D (5 bases). The CDR3 sequence is 14 residues long. Trimming cost V 0 bases and J 7 bases, with 11 bases left between them. The germline V gene encodes CDR1 SGDLS and CDR2 YYNGEE. The CDR3 nucleotides read TGTGCCAGCAGCGTAGGAGGGAATAGCAACATTCAGTACTTC. Translation gives CASSVGGNSNIQYF.

The chain combines TRBV4-2 with TRBJ1-3; D is undetermined. Germline CDR1 reads LGHNA; CDR2 reads YNFKEQ. The CDR3 spans 16 residues. Trimming took off 2 bases at V and 2 bases at J, with 13 bases between the two ends. The CDR3 nucleotides read TGTGCCAGCAGCCAAAGCGAGGTTCAGGCTGGAAACACCATATATTTT. The encoded protein is CASSQSEVQAGNTIYF.

This sequence joins TRBV5-1 and TRBJ2-3; D gene ambiguous. The V gene's germline CDR1 is SGHRS and CDR2 YFSETQ. V lost 7 bases, J lost 1 base, and 10 bases lay in between. The CDR3 length is 13 residues. This CDR3 reads CASLPPGTDTQYF. The CDR3 DNA reads TGCGCCAGCTTGCCCCCCGGCACAGATACGCAGTATTTT.

This clone was counted only a few times. The CDR3 DNA reads TGCGCCAGCAGCTTGGGGGGGCATGGCTACACCTTC. Protein sequence: CASSLGGHGYTF. V usage is TRBV5-1 and J usage is TRBJ1-2; possible D gene TRBD1, 6 bases. Germline CDR1 reads SGHRS; CDR2 reads YFSETQ. The V end lost 0 bases, the J end lost 6 bases, and 6 bases lay between the germline ends. The CDR3 length is 12 residues.

V is TRBV7-3 and J is TRBJ2-3; D gene unclear. This CDR3 region has 13 residues. V dropped 1 base and J dropped 4 bases, with 6 bases sitting between them. Germline CDR1 reads SGHTA; CDR2 reads FQGTGA. CDR3 bases: TGTGCCAGCAGCTTAAGTATCTCAGATACGCAGTATTTT. The encoded protein is CASSLSISDTQYF.